This TCR beta chain is drawn from a study of early T cells in non-severe SARS-CoV-2 infection. Turning to the study itself: Bulk RNA taken from unsorted whole blood was sequenced, leaving chains unpaired.

The study, taken as a whole, reports: Reliance on VDJdb matching favored anti-spike CD8 responses; private and CD4 specificities were missed.

Germline V lookup: CDR1 SGHNT, CDR2 YENEEA. This CDR3 comprises 13 residues. Trimming took off 4 bases at V and 3 bases at J, with 8 bases between the two ends. With respect to this clonotype: The antigen remains unidentified.

Unique molecular identifiers were affixed to single, distinct cDNA molecules. TCRdb passed the 5' RACE reads through MiXCR, listing each CDR3 protein once. This table holds around 31,000 distinct CDR3 sequences, 8.5% to 10% found once. The source material was whole blood. The sequence was collected from an adult who was a healthcare worker with PCR-confirmed SARS-CoV-2 infection or an uninfected control (not recorded which). J is TRBJ2-3 and V is TRBV11-3; TRBD1 might be the D (5 bases). Here the CDR3 DNA reads TGTGCCAGCAGCTCTGGGGCAACAGATACGCAGTATTTT. Protein: CASSSGATDTQYF.